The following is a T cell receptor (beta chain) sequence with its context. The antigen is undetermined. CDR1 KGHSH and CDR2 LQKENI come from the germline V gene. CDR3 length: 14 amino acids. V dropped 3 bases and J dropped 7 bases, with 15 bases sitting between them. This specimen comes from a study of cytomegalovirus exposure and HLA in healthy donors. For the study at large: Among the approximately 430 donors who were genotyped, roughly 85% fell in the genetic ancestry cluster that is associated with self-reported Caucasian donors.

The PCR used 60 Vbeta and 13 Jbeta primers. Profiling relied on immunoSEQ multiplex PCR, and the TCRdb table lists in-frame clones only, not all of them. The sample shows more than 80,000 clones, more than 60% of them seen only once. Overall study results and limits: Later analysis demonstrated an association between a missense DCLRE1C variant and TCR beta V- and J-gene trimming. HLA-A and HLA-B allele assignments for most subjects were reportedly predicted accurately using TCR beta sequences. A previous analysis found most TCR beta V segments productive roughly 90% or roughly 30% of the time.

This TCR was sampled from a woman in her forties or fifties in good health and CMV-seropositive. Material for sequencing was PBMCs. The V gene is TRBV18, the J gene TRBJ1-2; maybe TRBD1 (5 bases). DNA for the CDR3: TGTGCCAGCTCACCCGCAGGAGGGGCTGGTGGCTACACCTTC. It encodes CASSPAGGAGGYTF. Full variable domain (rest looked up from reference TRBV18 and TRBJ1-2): NAGVMQNPRHLVRRRGQEARLRCSPMKGHSHVYWYRQLPEEGLKFMVYLQKENIIDESGMPKERFSAEFPKEGPSILRIQQVVRGDSAAYFCASSPAGGAGGYTFGSGTRLTVV.